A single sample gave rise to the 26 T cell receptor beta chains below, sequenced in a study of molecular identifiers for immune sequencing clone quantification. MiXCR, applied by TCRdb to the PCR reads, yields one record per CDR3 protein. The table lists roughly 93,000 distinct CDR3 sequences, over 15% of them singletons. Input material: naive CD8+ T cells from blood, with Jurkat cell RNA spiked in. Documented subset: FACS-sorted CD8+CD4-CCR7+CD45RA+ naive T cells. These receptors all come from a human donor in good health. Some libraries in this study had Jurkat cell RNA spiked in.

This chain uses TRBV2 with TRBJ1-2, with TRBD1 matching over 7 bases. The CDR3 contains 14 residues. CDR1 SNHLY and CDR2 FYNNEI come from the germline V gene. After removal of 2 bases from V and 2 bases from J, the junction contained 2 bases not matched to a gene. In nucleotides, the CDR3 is TGTGCCAGCAGTGAAAGACAGGGCAACTATGGCTACACCTTC. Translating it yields CASSERQGNYGYTF.

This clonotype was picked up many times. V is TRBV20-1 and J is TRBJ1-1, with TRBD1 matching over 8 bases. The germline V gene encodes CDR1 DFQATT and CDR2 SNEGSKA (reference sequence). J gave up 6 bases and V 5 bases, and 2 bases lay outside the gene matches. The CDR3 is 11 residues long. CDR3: CSAGQGPEAFF. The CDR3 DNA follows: TGCAGTGCTGGACAGGGCCCTGAAGCTTTCTTT.

The CDR3 loop reads CASSLRGTQYF. The CDR3 DNA follows: TGTGCCAGCAGCTTAAGGGGTACGCAGTATTTT. This chain uses TRBV13 with TRBJ2-3, with a tentative D call TRBD1 (5 bases). V was trimmed by 2 bases and J by 8 bases, leaving 5 bases between them. From germline, CDR1 is PRHDT and CDR2 FYEKMQ (reference sequence). This CDR3 is built from 11 residues.

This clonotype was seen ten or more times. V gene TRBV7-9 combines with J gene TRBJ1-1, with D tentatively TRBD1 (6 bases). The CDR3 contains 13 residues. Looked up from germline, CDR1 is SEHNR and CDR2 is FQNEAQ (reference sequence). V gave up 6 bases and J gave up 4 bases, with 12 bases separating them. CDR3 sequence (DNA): TGTGCCAGCAGTTTTGGGGGCAGCACTGAAGCTTTCTTT. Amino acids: CASSFGGSTEAFF.

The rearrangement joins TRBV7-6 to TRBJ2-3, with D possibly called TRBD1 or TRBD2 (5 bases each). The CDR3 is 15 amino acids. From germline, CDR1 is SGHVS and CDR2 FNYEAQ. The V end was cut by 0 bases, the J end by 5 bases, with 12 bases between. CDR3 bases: TGTGCCAGCAGCTTAGCATACGGGGCGGTAGATACGCAGTATTTT. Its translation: CASSLAYGAVDTQYF.

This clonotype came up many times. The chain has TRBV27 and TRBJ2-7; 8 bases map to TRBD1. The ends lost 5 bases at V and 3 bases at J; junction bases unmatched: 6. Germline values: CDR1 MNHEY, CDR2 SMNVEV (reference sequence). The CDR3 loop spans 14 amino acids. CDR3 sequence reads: CASSTRDRHYEQYF. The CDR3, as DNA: TGTGCCAGCAGTACCCGGGACAGGCACTACGAGCAGTACTTC.

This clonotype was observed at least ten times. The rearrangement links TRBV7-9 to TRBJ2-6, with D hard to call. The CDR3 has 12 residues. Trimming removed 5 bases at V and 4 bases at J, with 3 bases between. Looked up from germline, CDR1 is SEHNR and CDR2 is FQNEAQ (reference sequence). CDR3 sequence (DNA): TGTGCCAGCAGCCGAGGGGCCAACGTCCTGACTTTC. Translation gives CASSRGANVLTF.

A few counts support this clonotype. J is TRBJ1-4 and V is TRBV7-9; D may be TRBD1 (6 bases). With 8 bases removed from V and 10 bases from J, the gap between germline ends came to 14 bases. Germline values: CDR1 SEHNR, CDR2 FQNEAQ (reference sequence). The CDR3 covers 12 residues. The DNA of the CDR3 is TGTGCCAGCTCTGAAGGGGGAAGAAAACTGTTTTTT. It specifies CASSEGGRKLFF.

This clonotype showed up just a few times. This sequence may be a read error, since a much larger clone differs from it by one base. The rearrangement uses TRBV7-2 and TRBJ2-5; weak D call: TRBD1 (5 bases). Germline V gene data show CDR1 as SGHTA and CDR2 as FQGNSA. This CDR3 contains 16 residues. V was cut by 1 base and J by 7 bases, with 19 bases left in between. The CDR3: CASSLEGAGWEGTQYF. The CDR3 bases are TGTGCCAGCAGCTTAGAAGGGGCAGGGTGGGAAGGGACCCAGTACTTC.

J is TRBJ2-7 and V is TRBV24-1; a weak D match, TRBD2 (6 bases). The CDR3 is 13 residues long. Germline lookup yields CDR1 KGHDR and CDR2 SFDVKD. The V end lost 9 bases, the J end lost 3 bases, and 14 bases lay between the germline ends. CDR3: CATGPGVGYEQYF. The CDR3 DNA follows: TGTGCCACCGGCCCGGGGGTGGGCTACGAGCAGTACTTC.

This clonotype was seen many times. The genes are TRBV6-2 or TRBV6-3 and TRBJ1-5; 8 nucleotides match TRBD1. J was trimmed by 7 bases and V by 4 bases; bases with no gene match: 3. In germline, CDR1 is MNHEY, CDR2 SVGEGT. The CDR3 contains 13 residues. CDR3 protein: CASSWTGWQPQHF. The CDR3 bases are TGTGCCAGCAGTTGGACAGGGTGGCAGCCCCAGCATTTT.

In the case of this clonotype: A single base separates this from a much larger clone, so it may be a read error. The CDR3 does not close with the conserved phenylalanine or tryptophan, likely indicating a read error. The CDR3 region is CASSQEGQFYGYTL. The CDR3 nucleotides read TGCGCCAGCAGCCAAGAAGGACAGTTCTATGGCTACACCTTA. The V and J genes are TRBV4-3 and TRBJ1-2, with D maybe TRBD1 (6 bases). Per the germline V gene, CDR1 is LGHNA and CDR2 is YSLEER. This CDR3 comprises 14 residues. Trimming left V 0 bases short and J 4 bases short, with 9 bases between.

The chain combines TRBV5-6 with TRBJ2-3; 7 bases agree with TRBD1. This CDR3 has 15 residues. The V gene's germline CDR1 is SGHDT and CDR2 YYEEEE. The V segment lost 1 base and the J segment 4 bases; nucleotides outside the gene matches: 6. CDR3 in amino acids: CASSLRSRGPDTQYF. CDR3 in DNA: TGTGCCAGCAGCTTGAGGTCGAGGGGGCCAGATACGCAGTATTTT. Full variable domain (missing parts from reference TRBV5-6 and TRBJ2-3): DAGVTQSPTHLIKTRGQQVTLRCSPKSGHDTVSWYQQALGQGPQFIFQYYEEEERQRGNFPDRFSGHQFPNYSSELNVNALLLGDSALYLCASSLRSRGPDTQYFGPGTRLTVL.

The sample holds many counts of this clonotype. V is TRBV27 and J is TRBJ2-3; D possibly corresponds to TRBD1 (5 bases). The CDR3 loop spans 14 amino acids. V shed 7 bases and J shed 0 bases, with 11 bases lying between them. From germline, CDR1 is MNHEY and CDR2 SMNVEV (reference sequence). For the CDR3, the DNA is TGTGCCAGCAAATGGGGCACTAGCACAGATACGCAGTATTTT. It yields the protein CASKWGTSTDTQYF.

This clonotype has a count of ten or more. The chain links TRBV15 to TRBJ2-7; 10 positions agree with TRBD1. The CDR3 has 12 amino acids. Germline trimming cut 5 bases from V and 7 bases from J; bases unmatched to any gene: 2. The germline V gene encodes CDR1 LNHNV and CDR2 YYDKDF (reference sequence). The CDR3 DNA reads TGTGCCACCAGCTGGACAGGGGGTGAGCAGTACTTC. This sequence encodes CATSWTGGEQYF.

CDR3 nucleotides: TGCGCCAGCAGCCAAGTTCAGGGGGGACCGTACCGCTCCTACGAGCAGTACTTC. It codes for CASSQVQGGPYRSYEQYF. The V gene is TRBV4-3, the J gene TRBJ2-7; the D gene is possibly TRBD1 (7 bases). The CDR3 spans 18 residues. V was clipped by 1 base and J by 0 bases, with 19 bases between them. Germline V CDR1 and CDR2: LGHNA, YSLEER.

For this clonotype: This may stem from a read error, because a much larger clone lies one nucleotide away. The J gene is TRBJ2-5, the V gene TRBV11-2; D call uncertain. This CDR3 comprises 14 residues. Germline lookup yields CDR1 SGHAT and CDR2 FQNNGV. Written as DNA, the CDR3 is TGTGCCAACAGCTTAGATATTAGACCGCACCTCCGGTACTTC. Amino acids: CANSLDIRPHLRYF.

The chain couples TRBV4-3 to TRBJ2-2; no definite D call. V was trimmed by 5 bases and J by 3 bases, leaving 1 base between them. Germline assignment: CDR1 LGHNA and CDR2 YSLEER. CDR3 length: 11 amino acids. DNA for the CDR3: TGCGCCAGCAGCTACACCGGGGAGCTGTTTTTT. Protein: CASSYTGELFF.

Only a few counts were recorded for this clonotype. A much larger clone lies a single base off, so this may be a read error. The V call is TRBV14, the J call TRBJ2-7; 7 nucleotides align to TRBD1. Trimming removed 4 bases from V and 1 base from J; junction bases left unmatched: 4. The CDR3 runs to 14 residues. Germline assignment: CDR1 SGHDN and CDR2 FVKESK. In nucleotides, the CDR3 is TGTGCCAGCAGCCGCTCACAGGGGTCCTACGAGCAGTACTTC. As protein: CASSRSQGSYEQYF.

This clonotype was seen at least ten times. Here the CDR3 DNA reads TGCGCCAGCAGCCAAGAATCAGGTACAGCCTACGAGCAGTACTTC. Amino acid sequence: CASSQESGTAYEQYF. The chain carries TRBV4-1 and TRBJ2-7, with D hard to call. Between the trimmed V and J ends, which lost 0 bases and 2 bases, there was a span of 11 bases. CDR1 MGHRA and CDR2 YSYEKL come from the germline V gene. The length of the CDR3 is 15 residues.

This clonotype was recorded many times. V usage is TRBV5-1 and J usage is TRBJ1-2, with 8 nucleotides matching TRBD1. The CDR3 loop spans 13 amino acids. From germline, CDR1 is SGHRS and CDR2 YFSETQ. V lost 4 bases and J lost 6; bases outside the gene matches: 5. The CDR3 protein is CASSLDRAHGYTF. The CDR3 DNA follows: TGCGCCAGCAGCCTGGACAGGGCACATGGCTACACCTTC.

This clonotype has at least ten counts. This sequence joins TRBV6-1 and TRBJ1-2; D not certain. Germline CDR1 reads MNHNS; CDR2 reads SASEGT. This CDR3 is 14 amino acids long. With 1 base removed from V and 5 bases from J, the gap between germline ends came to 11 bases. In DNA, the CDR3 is TGTGCCAGCAGTGAAGAATTAGGAACATATGGCTACACCTTC. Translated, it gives CASSEELGTYGYTF.

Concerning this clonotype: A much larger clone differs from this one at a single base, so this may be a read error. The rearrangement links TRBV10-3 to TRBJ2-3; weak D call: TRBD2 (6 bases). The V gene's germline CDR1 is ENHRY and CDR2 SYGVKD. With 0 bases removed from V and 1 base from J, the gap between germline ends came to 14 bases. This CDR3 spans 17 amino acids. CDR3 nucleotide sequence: TGTGCCATCAGTGAGTCGTCCTTAGGAGGGGGCACAGATACGCAGTATTTT. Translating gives CAISESSLGGGTDTQYF.

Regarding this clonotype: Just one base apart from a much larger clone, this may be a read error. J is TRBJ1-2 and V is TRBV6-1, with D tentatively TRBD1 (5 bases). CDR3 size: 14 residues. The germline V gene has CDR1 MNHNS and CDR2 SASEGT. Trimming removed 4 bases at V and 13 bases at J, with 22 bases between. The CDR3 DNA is TGTGCCAGCAGTGGGATCGAGGGGATAAGGGCCTCCACCTTC. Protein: CASSGIEGIRASTF.

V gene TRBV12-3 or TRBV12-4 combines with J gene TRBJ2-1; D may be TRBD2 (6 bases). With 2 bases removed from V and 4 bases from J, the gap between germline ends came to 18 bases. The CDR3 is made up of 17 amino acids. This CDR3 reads CASSLMAGPLSYNEQFF. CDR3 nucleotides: TGTGCCAGCAGTTTAATGGCGGGACCACTGAGTTACAATGAGCAGTTCTTC.

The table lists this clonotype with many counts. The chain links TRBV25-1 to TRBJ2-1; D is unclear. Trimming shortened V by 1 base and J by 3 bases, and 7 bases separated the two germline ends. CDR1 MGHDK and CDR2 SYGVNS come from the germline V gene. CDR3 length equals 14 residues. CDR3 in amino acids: CASSELALYNEQFF. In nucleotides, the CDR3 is TGTGCCAGCAGTGAATTGGCCCTCTACAATGAGCAGTTCTTC. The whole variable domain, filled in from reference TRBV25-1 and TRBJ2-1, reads EADIYQTPRYLVIGTGKKITLECSQTMGHDKMYWYQQDPGMELHLIHYSYGVNSTEKGDLSSESTVSRIRTEHFPLTLESARPSHTSQYLCASSELALYNEQFFGPGTRLTVL.